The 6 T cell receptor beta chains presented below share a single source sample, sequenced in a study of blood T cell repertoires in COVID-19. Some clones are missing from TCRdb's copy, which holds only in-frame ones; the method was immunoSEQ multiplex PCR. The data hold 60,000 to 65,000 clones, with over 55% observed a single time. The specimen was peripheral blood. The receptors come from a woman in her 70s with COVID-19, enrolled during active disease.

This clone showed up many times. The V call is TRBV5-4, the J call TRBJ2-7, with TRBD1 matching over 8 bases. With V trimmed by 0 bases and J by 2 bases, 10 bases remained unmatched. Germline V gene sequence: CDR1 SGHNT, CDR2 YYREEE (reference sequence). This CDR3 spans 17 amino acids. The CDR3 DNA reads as TGTGCCAGCAGCTTGGCAGGTCGGACAGGGAGCGCCTACGAGCAGTACGTC. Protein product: CASSLAGRTGSAYEQYV.

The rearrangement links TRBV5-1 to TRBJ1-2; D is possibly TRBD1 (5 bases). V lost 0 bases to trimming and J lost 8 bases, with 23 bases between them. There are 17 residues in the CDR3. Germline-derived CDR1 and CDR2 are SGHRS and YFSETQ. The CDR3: CASSLGEAGTKREGYTF. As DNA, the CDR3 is TGCGCCAGCAGCTTGGGGGAGGCAGGGACCAAAAGGGAAGGCTACACCTTC.

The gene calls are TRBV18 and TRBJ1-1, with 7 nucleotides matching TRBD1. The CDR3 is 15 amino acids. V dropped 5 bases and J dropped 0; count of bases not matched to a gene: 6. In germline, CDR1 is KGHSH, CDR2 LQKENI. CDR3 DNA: TGTGCCAGCTCATCAGGGGGACGGATGAACACTGAAGCTTTCTTT. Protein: CASSSGGRMNTEAFF. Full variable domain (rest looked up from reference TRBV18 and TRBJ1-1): NAGVMQNPRHLVRRRGQEARLRCSPMKGHSHVYWYRQLPEEGLKFMVYLQKENIIDESGMPKERFSAEFPKEGPSILRIQQVVRGDSAAYFCASSSGGRMNTEAFFGQGTRLTVV.

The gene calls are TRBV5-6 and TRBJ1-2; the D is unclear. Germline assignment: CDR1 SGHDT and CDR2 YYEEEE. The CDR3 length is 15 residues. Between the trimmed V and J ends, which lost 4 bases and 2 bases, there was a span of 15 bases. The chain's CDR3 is CASSLGSRLNYGYTF. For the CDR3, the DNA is TGTGCCAGCAGCCTGGGGTCTCGGTTAAACTATGGCTACACCTTC.

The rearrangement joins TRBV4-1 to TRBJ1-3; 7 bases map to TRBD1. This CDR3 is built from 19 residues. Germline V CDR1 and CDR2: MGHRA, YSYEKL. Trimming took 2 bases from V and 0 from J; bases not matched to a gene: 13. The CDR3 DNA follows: TGCGCCAGCAGCCAACCTAGCGGGAGCGACAGGGACTCTGGAAACACCATATATTTT. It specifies CASSQPSGSDRDSGNTIYF.

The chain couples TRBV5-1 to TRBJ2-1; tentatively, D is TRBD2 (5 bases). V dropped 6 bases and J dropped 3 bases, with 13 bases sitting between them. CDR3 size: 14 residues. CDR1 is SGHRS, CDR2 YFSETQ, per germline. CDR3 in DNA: TGCGCCAGCAACGGACTCGGCCTCTACAATGAGCAGTTCTTC. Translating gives CASNGLGLYNEQFF.